Listed here are 7 T cell receptor beta chains from one sample, sequenced in a study of blood T cell repertoires in COVID-19 (dated by TCRdb to about 2020). Library construction relied on the immunoSEQ multiplex PCR assay. TCRdb's version of the immuneACCESS table is confined to in-frame rearrangements and falls short of the full clone set. An unresolved V gene accounts for under half of the shortfall where checked; the remainder is of unknown origin. Within this sample are about 140,000 clones, with 84% of them counted one time only. The top ten hold approximately 1.8% of the sample. Sequencing was done on a sample of PBMCs or T cells enriched from blood (not recorded which). Every receptor here comes from a woman between 18 and 29 years old who had been exposed to COVID-19.

The rearrangement joins TRBV4-3 to TRBJ2-7; tentative D call: TRBD2 (5 bases). The CDR3 is made up of 15 amino acids. Germline CDR1 and CDR2: LGHNA and YSLEER. Trimming took 0 bases from V and 3 from J, leaving 12 bases between them. The CDR3 region is CASSQDTGIHYEQYF. The CDR3, as DNA: TGCGCCAGCAGCCAAGATACGGGAATCCACTACGAGCAGTACTTC.

The chain uses TRBV7-9 and TRBJ1-1; no clear D. V dropped 1 base and J dropped 0 bases, with 15 bases sitting between them. Germline V CDR1 and CDR2: SEHNR, FQNEAQ (reference sequence). CDR3 length equals 17 residues. The CDR3 nucleotides read TGTGCCAGCAGCTTAGGACGGCGGGTTATTTTGAACACTGAAGCTTTCTTT. It specifies CASSLGRRVILNTEAFF.

The chain joins TRBV19 to TRBJ1-1; no reliable D call. In germline, CDR1 is LNHDA, CDR2 SQIVND (reference sequence). V was clipped by 5 bases and J by 0 bases, with 13 bases between them. CDR3 length: 15 residues. This CDR3 reads CASSSPSHMNTEAFF. The CDR3 bases are TGTGCCAGTAGTTCCCCTAGCCACATGAACACTGAAGCTTTCTTT.

J is TRBJ1-2 and V is TRBV25-1; 7 bases are a match to TRBD1. J lost 8 bases, V lost 5 bases, and 8 bases had no gene match. Germline assignment: CDR1 MGHDK and CDR2 SYGVNS. There are 13 residues in the CDR3. CDR3 sequence: CASSKTGASGYTF. CDR3 sequence (DNA): TGTGCCAGCAGTAAAACAGGGGCCAGCGGCTACACCTTC.

V gene TRBV10-1 combines with J gene TRBJ2-3; D is perhaps TRBD2 (7 bases). The germline V and J ends were trimmed by 8 bases and 6 bases, with 15 bases remaining between them. In germline, CDR1 is WNHNN, CDR2 SYGVQD (reference sequence). The CDR3 is made up of 13 amino acids. The DNA of the CDR3 is TGCGCCAGCGGGAGTCGGGGGGCTGATACGCAGTATTTT. It yields the protein CASGSRGADTQYF.

The chain has TRBV27 and TRBJ1-2; 9 positions agree with TRBD1. The ends lost 5 bases at V and 6 bases at J; junction bases unmatched: 13. Germline V gene data show CDR1 as MNHEY and CDR2 as SMNVEV (reference sequence). The CDR3 contains 16 residues. Written as DNA, the CDR3 is TGTGCCAGCAGTGCCGCGCCGGGACAGGGAGGCCATGGCTACACCTTC. It specifies CASSAAPGQGGHGYTF.

This chain uses TRBV28 with TRBJ2-5, with TRBD1 as a possible D gene (6 bases). Deletions cut 6 bases from V and 5 bases from J, with 16 bases between. Germline V CDR1 and CDR2: MDHEN, SYDVKM. The CDR3 runs to 14 residues. CDR3 residues: CASSDSGVGETQYF. CDR3 nucleotides: TGTGCCAGCAGCGACTCAGGGGTCGGGGAGACCCAGTACTTC.